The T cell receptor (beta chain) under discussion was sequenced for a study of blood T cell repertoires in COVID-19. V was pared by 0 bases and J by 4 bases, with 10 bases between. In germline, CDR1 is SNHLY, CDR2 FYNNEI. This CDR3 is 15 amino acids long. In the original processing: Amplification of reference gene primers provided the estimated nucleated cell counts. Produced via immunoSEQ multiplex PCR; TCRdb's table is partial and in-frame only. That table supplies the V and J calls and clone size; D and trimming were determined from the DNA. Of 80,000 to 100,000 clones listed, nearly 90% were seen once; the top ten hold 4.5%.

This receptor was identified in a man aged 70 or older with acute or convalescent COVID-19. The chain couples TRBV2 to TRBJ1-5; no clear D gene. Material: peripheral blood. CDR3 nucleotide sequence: TGTGCCAGCAGTGAAGCCTCCAGGAATAATCAGCCCCAGCATTTT. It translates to CASSEASRNNQPQHF.